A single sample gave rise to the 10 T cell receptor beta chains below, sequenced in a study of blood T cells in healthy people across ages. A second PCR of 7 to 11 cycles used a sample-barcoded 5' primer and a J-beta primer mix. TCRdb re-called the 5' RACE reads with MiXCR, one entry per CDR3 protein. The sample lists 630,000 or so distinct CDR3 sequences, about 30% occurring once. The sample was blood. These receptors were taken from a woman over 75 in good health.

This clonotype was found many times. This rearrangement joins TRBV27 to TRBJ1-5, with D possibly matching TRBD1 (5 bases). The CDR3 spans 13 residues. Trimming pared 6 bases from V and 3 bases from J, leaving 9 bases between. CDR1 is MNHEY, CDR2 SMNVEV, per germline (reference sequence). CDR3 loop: CASRVRANQPQHF. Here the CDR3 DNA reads TGTGCCAGCAGAGTCAGGGCCAATCAGCCCCAGCATTTT.

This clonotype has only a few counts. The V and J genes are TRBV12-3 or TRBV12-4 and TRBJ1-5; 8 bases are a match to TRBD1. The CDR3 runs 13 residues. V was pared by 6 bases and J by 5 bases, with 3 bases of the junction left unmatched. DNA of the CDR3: TGTGCCAGCAGGTCGACAGGGGATCAGCCCCAGCATTTT. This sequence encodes CASRSTGDQPQHF.

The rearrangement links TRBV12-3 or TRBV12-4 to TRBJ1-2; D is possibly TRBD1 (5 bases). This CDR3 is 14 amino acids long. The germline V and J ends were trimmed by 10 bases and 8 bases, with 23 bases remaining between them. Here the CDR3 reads CAIRVEAWVGGYTF. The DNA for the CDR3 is TGTGCCATCAGGGTTGAGGCGTGGGTGGGGGGCTACACCTTC.

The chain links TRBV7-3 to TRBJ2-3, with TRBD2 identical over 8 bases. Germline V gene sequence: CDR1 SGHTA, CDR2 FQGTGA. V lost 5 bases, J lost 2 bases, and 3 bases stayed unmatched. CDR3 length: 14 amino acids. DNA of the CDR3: TGTGCCAGCAGCAGGGGACTAGTCACAGATACGCAGTATTTT. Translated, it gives CASSRGLVTDTQYF.

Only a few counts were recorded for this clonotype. CDR3 in amino acids: CASSPGQGSTTNEKLFF. CDR3 sequence (DNA): TGTGCCAGCAGCCCAGGACAGGGGAGTACAACTAATGAAAAACTGTTTTTT. The J gene is TRBJ1-4, the V gene TRBV3-1; 9 bases agree with TRBD1. V lost 4 bases, J lost 0 bases, and 6 bases stayed unmatched. CDR3 size: 17 residues. Per germline, CDR1 LGHDT and CDR2 YNNKEL (reference sequence).

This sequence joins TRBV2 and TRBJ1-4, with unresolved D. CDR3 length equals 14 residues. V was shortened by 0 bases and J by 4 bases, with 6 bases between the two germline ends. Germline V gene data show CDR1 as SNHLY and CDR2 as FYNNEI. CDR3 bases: TGTGCCAGCAGTGAAGCGGGGATTAATGAAAAACTGTTTTTT. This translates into CASSEAGINEKLFF.

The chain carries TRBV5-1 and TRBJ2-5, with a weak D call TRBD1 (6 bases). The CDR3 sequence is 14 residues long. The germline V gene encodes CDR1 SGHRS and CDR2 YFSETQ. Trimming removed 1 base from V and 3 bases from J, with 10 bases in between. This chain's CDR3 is CASSLWAGEETQYF. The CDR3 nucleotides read TGCGCCAGCAGCTTGTGGGCAGGGGAAGAGACCCAGTACTTC.

In DNA, the CDR3 is TGTGCCAGCAGCCTAGACTCACGTACGCAGTATTTT. Translated, it gives CASSLDSRTQYF. This rearrangement joins TRBV28 to TRBJ2-3; D call uncertain. Trimming left V 6 bases short and J 8 bases short, with 12 bases between. The length of the CDR3 is 12 residues. From germline, CDR1 is MDHEN and CDR2 SYDVKM.

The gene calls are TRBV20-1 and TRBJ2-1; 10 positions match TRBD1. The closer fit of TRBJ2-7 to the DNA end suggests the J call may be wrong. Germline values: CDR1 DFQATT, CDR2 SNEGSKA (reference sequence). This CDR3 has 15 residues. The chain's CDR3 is CSASDRGRIFYEQYF. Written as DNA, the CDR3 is TGCAGTGCCTCAGACAGGGGGCGAATATTCTACGAGCAGTACTTC.

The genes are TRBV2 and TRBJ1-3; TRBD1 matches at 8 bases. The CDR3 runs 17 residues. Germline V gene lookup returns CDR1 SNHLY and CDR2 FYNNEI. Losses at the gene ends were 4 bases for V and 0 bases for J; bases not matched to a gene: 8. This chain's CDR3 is CASSGQGRTSSGNTIYF. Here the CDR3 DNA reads TGTGCCAGCAGTGGACAGGGGAGAACTTCCTCTGGAAACACCATATATTTT.